This T cell receptor (beta chain) was sequenced in a study of Graves' ophthalmopathy and Graves' hyperthyroidism. Ten or more counts support this clonotype. The antigen is undetermined. Study outcomes and limitations: Appearing in blood as well were most expanded thyroid clonotypes above 0.001 frequency.

TCR beta CDR3 amplification used RNA transcripts. Second-round multiplex PCR followed a first-round RT-PCR using HTBI primers. TCRdb redid the calling of the multiplex PCR reads with MiXCR, one entry per CDR3 protein. The sample shows roughly 610,000 distinct CDR3 sequences, approximately 22% of them seen only once. The CDR3 length is 13 residues. The germline V gene has CDR1 MNHEY and CDR2 SVGEGT. Trimming pared 5 bases from V and 4 bases from J, leaving 11 bases between. The chain has TRBV6-2 or TRBV6-3 and TRBJ1-2; D gene ambiguous. Sequenced material: peripheral blood. This clonotype was sampled from a woman under 30 with stable Graves' hyperthyroidism. Some clones in this sample may be carry-over from other donors' samples. As DNA, the CDR3 is TGTGCCAGCAGTGATACAGAGGTCTATGGCTACACCTTC. As protein: CASSDTEVYGYTF.